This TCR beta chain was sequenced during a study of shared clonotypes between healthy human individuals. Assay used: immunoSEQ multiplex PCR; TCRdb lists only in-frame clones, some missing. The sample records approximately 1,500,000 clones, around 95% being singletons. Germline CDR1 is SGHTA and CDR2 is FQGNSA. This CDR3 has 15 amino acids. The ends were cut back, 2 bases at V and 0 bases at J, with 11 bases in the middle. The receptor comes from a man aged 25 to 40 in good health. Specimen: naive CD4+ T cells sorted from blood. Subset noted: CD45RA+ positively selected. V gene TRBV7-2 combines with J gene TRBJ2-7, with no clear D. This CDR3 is CASSLIRLSSYEQYF. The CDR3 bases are TGTGCCAGCAGCTTAATCAGACTTAGCTCCTACGAGCAGTACTTC.